The following is a T cell receptor beta chain sequence with its context. The data derive from a study of blood T cell repertoires in COVID-19. Study summary: The United States, Italy and Spain supplied acute and convalescent COVID-19 samples.

As handled by the study authors: Amplified reference gene primers provided the basis for estimating nucleated cell counts. Generated by immunoSEQ multiplex PCR, the TCRdb table keeps only in-frame clones and is missing some. V and J calls plus clone size are reproduced from that table; the DNA served to infer D and trimming. The sample comprises a few hundred thousand clones, around 90% of which are singletons, and approximately 1.1% rests with the top ten. V trimming: 4 bases; J trimming: 1 base; junction bases outside the gene matches: 3. This CDR3 comprises 15 residues. The germline V gene has CDR1 SGHRS and CDR2 YFSETQ. Membership in each cohort depended on participant-reported clinical history. Before being deemed recovered, Cohort 3 donors had two negative PCRs, clearance, or symptom resolution.

This TCR came from a young man who had recovered from COVID-19. The gene calls are TRBV5-1 and TRBJ1-1; 11 positions agree with TRBD1. The specimen was PBMCs or T cells enriched from blood (not recorded which). The CDR3 DNA follows: TGCGCCAGCAGCCCGGACAGGGGGCAGAACACTGAAGCTTTCTTT. It yields the protein CASSPDRGQNTEAFF.